This T cell receptor beta chain was obtained from a study of breast tumors, draining lymph nodes, adjacent tissues (dated by TCRdb to about 2016). Looking at the study overall: The study compared TCR beta repertoires across tumor, adjacent nontumor tissue and axillary lymph nodes from breast cancer patients. In human breast cancer, the study set out to evaluate how tumor, surrounding tissue and draining lymph node repertoires relate to one another and whether T cells may move between these sites. General conclusions and limits of the study: The data were considered consistent with most tumor T cells being derived from the lymph node and subsequently expanding within tumor tissue. T-cell repertoire diversity in tumors was found to be lower than in lymph nodes but higher than in nontumor tissue, and preferential V and J gene usage was observed. The similarity between tumor and nontumor tissue repertoires was significantly greater in luminal-like breast cancer than in basal-like breast cancer. The conclusion that tumor T cells originate in lymph nodes was presented as consistent with a hypothesis rather than as directly demonstrated.

This clonotype was seen only a few times. Its cognate antigen has yet to be identified. No qualities accompany the bases; no much larger clone lies one base away. The CDR3, from cysteine to phenylalanine, totals 15 residues. The sequence is cut down to CDR3 DNA, 45 bases in frame from base 1. CDR1 and CDR2 are read off the germline V gene as SGHDN and FVKESK. The junction shows trimming of 0 bases on V and 8 bases on J, plus 16 bases between the germline ends. The axillary draining lymph nodes of breast cancer patients were the source of the lymph node samples. The sequencer was an Illumina HiSeq 2000. Multiplex PCR amplification was used to build the TCR beta chain libraries. The amplified TCR beta chain products were analyzed by high-throughput sequencing. TCRdb reprocessed the public reads (quality trimming at Q25 with fastp, clone calling with MiXCR) and kept in-frame beta chains. One record per CDR3 amino acid sequence lists the most common genes and DNA. The sample yields around 130,000 distinct CDR3 sequences; 21% were counted once. The ten largest clonotypes hold roughly 2.4% of the sample.

The receptor comes from a female donor with breast cancer. Some clones in this sample may be carry-over from other donors' samples. Sequencing was performed on axillary lymph node tissue. The V and J genes are TRBV14 and TRBJ1-2, with the D gene too uncertain to name. Read as DNA, the sequence is TGTGCCAGCAGCCAAGAAATAGCCGCCGTTGGCGGCTACACCTTC. The encoded protein is CASSQEIAAVGGYTF.